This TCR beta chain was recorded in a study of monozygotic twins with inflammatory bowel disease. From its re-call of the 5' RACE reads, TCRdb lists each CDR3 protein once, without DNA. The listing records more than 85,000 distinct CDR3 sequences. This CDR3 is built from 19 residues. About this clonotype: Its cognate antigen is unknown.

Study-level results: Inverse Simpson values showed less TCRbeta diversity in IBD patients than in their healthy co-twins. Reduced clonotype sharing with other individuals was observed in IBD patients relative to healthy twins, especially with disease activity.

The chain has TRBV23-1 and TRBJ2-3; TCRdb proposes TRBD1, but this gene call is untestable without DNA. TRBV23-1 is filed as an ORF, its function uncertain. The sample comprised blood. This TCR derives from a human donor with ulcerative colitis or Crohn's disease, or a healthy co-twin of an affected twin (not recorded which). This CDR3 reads CASSQSSSGGQGGTDTQYF.